The 6 T cell receptor beta chains listed next were all sequenced from one sample in a study of cytomegalovirus exposure and HLA in healthy donors. Researchers ran the PCR with 60 Vbeta and 13 Jbeta primers. Libraries were prepared by immunoSEQ multiplex PCR; TCRdb keeps only in-frame clonotypes and omits some of them. The sample lists approximately 100,000 clones; 75% to 85% were seen once. The sequenced sample was PBMCs. The receptors were gathered from a woman in her forties or fifties in good health and CMV-seropositive.

V usage is TRBV6-4 and J usage is TRBJ2-7, with D possibly matching TRBD1 (6 bases). Germline V lookup: CDR1 MRHNA, CDR2 SNTAGT. Trimming took 6 bases from V and 0 from J, leaving 15 bases between them. The CDR3 is 15 amino acids. The CDR3 loop reads CASRVDRRLSYEQYF. The DNA of the CDR3 is TGTGCCAGCAGGGTCGACAGGCGTCTCTCCTACGAGCAGTACTTC.

The rearrangement joins TRBV5-6 to TRBJ2-1; 12 nucleotides align to TRBD1. V trimming: 5 bases; J trimming: 6 bases; junction bases outside the gene matches: 3. This CDR3 region has 14 residues. Germline V gene data show CDR1 as SGHDT and CDR2 as YYEEEE. CDR3 residues: CASRWDRGRNEQFF. The CDR3 DNA sequence: TGTGCCAGCAGGTGGGACAGGGGGCGCAATGAGCAGTTCTTC.

The V and J genes are TRBV27 and TRBJ2-1, with D possibly TRBD1 on 6 matching bases. Per the germline V gene, CDR1 is MNHEY and CDR2 is SMNVEV (reference sequence). The CDR3 is 13 residues long. The V gene lost 8 bases and the J gene lost 9 bases, with 17 bases spanning the gap. DNA of the CDR3: TGTGCCAGCGGATCAACAGGGATTGGTGAGCAGTTCTTC. Amino acid sequence: CASGSTGIGEQFF.

This chain joins TRBV10-1 and TRBJ1-4; D possibly corresponds to TRBD1 (5 bases). This CDR3 spans 14 amino acids. Per the germline V gene, CDR1 is WNHNN and CDR2 is SYGVQD (reference sequence). The V gene lost 2 bases and the J gene lost 1 base, with 5 bases spanning the gap. CDR3 sequence (DNA): TGCGCCAGCAGTGAGACAGGAACTAATGAAAAACTGTTTTTT. This codes for CASSETGTNEKLFF.

The chain is built from TRBV2 and TRBJ2-1, with D possibly matching TRBD2 (7 bases). Per germline, CDR1 SNHLY and CDR2 FYNNEI. CDR3 length: 16 amino acids. The ends were cut back, 6 bases at V and 0 bases at J, with 15 bases in the middle. CDR3 amino acids: CASRDRGASSYNEQFF. DNA of the CDR3: TGTGCCAGCAGGGACCGGGGGGCGTCCTCCTACAATGAGCAGTTCTTC.

This chain uses TRBV6-5 with TRBJ2-3, with TRBD1 matching 7 bases. Losses at the gene ends were 5 bases for V and 9 bases for J; bases not matched to a gene: 5. CDR1 and CDR2 (germline): MNHEY, SVGAGI. The CDR3 is made up of 12 amino acids. CDR3 coding DNA: TGTGCCAGCAGTCAACAGGGGTTCACGCAGTATTTT. Translation gives CASSQQGFTQYF.